The 15 T cell receptor beta chains presented below share a single source sample, sequenced in a study of blood T cell repertoires in COVID-19. TCRdb's table, derived via immunoSEQ multiplex PCR, lists solely in-frame clones and lacks some. This sample has around 250,000 clones, with about 87% found just once. What was sequenced was peripheral blood. These TCRs come from an older woman with active or convalescent COVID-19.

The genes are TRBV5-1 and TRBJ2-7, with 7 bases matching TRBD1. J was trimmed by 5 bases and V by 4 bases; bases with no gene match: 12. CDR1 SGHRS and CDR2 YFSETQ come from the germline V gene. The CDR3 loop spans 15 amino acids. The CDR3 DNA reads as TGCGCCAGCAGCCAGGTGACAGGGCCAATCGACGAGCAGTACTTC. Its protein is CASSQVTGPIDEQYF.

The rearrangement links TRBV19 to TRBJ1-6; D may be TRBD1 (6 bases). This CDR3 is 15 amino acids long. V was clipped by 7 bases and J by 0 bases, with 10 bases between them. Germline values: CDR1 LNHDA, CDR2 SQIVND (reference sequence). The CDR3 loop reads CASKGGGSYNSPLHF. CDR3 nucleotides: TGTGCCAGTAAGGGGGGGGGCTCCTATAATTCACCCCTCCACTTT.

The table lists this clone with a count of one. This rearrangement joins TRBV5-4 to TRBJ1-4; 12 nucleotides agree with TRBD1. V dropped 5 bases and J dropped 7; count of bases not matched to a gene: 3. There are 14 residues in the CDR3. Per germline, CDR1 SGHNT and CDR2 YYREEE (reference sequence). The CDR3 coding sequence is TGTGCCAGCAGGGGACAGGGGGCGGGTGAAAAACTGTTTTTT. It specifies CASRGQGAGEKLFF.

The DNA for the CDR3 is TGTGCCAGCAGCTTAGCGGTGGACAGTTCCTACGAGCAGTACTTC. This encodes CASSLAVDSSYEQYF. This chain joins TRBV7-8 and TRBJ2-7, with D possibly TRBD1 on 6 matching bases. Trimming cost V 0 bases and J 1 base, with 10 bases left between them. CDR1 is SGHVS, CDR2 FQNEAQ, per germline. CDR3 size: 15 residues.

The chain recombines TRBV2 with TRBJ1-1, with TRBD1 identical over 9 bases. Germline CDR1 reads SNHLY; CDR2 reads FYNNEI. With 7 bases clipped from V and 4 bases from J, the junction kept 7 bases outside the gene matches. The CDR3 covers 14 residues. CDR3 in amino acids: CASTAQGATTEAFF. CDR3 coding DNA: TGTGCCAGCACCGCACAGGGGGCGACCACTGAAGCTTTCTTT.

This clone was detected only once. The V gene is TRBV7-8, the J gene TRBJ2-1; D call uncertain. Germline V gene data show CDR1 as SGHVS and CDR2 as FQNEAQ. Trimming left V 8 bases short and J 8 bases short, with 13 bases between. The length of the CDR3 is 12 residues. The CDR3 bases are TGTGCCAGCGCTTGGTTCAGTGATGAGCAGTTCTTC. Amino acid sequence: CASAWFSDEQFF.

The chain employs TRBV12-5 and TRBJ1-4, with no clear D. V shed 0 bases and J shed 2 bases, with 10 bases lying between them. This CDR3 has 16 amino acids. Germline V gene data show CDR1 as LGHNT and CDR2 as FRNRAP. CDR3 residues: CASGLVLGDTNEKLFF. In nucleotides, the CDR3 is TGTGCTAGTGGTTTGGTACTCGGGGATACTAATGAAAAACTGTTTTTT. The entire variable domain, with the rest obtained from reference TRBV12-5 and TRBJ1-4, is as follows: DARVTQTPRHKVTEMGQEVTMRCQPILGHNTVFWYRQTMMQGLELLAYFRNRAPLDDSGMPKDRFSAEMPDATLATLKIQPSEPRDSAVYFCASGLVLGDTNEKLFFGSGTQLSVL.

This chain connects TRBV6-5 to TRBJ1-6; 7 bases are shared with TRBD1. CDR1 is MNHEY and CDR2 is SVGAGI in the germline V gene. The CDR3 has 16 amino acids. The ends lost 0 bases at V and 4 bases at J; junction bases unmatched: 3. In DNA form, the CDR3 reads TGTGCCAGCAGTTACTCGTGGGGACAGTATAATTCACCCCTCCACTTT. Protein: CASSYSWGQYNSPLHF.

The chain carries TRBV19 and TRBJ1-1; the D gene is possibly TRBD1 (5 bases). Trimming cost V 3 bases and J 4 bases, with 15 bases left between them. This CDR3 region has 15 residues. CDR1 and CDR2 (germline): LNHDA, SQIVND (reference sequence). CDR3 protein: CASSISVRVVTEAFF. For the CDR3, the DNA is TGTGCCAGTAGTATTTCGGTCAGGGTGGTCACTGAAGCTTTCTTT.

V usage is TRBV7-9 and J usage is TRBJ2-3; 9 nucleotides line up with TRBD2. V trimming: 5 bases; J trimming: 5 bases; junction bases outside the gene matches: 11. Germline lookup yields CDR1 SEHNR and CDR2 FQNEAQ (reference sequence). This CDR3 has 16 residues. The CDR3 spells CASSPGLAGAQDTQYF. The CDR3 nucleotides read TGTGCCAGCAGCCCGGGACTAGCCGGGGCGCAAGATACGCAGTATTTT. Filled out from reference TRBV7-9 and TRBJ2-3, the complete variable domain reads DTGVSQNPRHKITKRGQNVTFRCDPISEHNRLYWYRQTLGQGPEFLTYFQNEAQLEKSRLLSDRFSAERPKGSFSTLEIQRTEQGDSAMYLCASSPGLAGAQDTQYFGPGTRLTVL.

The count of this clone is one. This chain uses TRBV6-5 with TRBJ2-1, with 8 bases lining up with TRBD2. The germline V gene encodes CDR1 MNHEY and CDR2 SVGAGI. This CDR3 has 15 amino acids. The J segment lost 5 bases and the V segment lost 7 bases, leaving 10 bases of the junction unmatched. Here the CDR3 DNA reads TGTGCCAGCACCGGGGGGGGGCAGGTACACAATGAGCAGTTCTTC. Amino acid sequence: CASTGGGQVHNEQFF.

About this clone itself: This same CDR3 is encoded by further DNA sequences in the sample. V usage is TRBV5-1 and J usage is TRBJ2-7, with TRBD1 matching over 8 bases. The CDR3 spans 15 residues. The V gene end was trimmed by 0 bases and the J gene end by 1 base; junction bases not matched to a gene: 3. Per germline, CDR1 SGHRS and CDR2 YFSETQ. Here the CDR3 DNA reads TGCGCCAGCAGCTTGGGGACAGGGTTGTCCTACGAGCAGTACTTC. This translates into CASSLGTGLSYEQYF.

The chain joins TRBV6-1 to TRBJ1-2, with D possibly being TRBD1 (5 bases). This CDR3 is 14 amino acids long. V gave up 1 base and J gave up 10 bases, with 16 bases separating them. CDR1 and CDR2 from the germline V gene are MNHNS and SASEGT. This CDR3 reads CASSEGPGKIDYTF. The CDR3 coding sequence is TGTGCCAGCAGTGAAGGACCAGGGAAGATCGACTACACCTTC.

The chain joins TRBV5-4 to TRBJ2-7; D possibly corresponds to TRBD2 (5 bases). Trimming removed 6 bases at V and 2 bases at J, with 15 bases between. Germline CDR1 is SGHNT and CDR2 is YYREEE (reference sequence). CDR3 length: 14 amino acids. CDR3 residues: CASTPQPGAYEQYF. The CDR3 nucleotides read TGTGCCAGCACCCCTCAGCCCGGGGCCTACGAGCAGTACTTC.

This clone occurred a few times. This chain joins TRBV13 and TRBJ1-6; 8 bases map to TRBD1. This CDR3 contains 15 residues. V lost 5 bases to trimming and J lost 10 bases; unmatched junction nucleotides: 10. The germline CDR1 and CDR2 sequences are PRHDT and FYEKMQ (reference sequence). The CDR3: CASSPRTGGYSPLHF. The CDR3 DNA follows: TGTGCCAGCAGCCCTAGAACAGGGGGGTACTCACCCCTCCACTTT.